The entry below gives a single T cell receptor beta chain sequence along with its context. Its antigen is unknown. No quality values exist for individual bases; no much larger clone is one base distant. Receptors were amplified or captured by 5' RACE. TCRdb lists the instrument as Illumina HiSeq 2000. Template switching added a universal primer binding site, and the final cDNA carried a unique molecular identifier that allowed TCR cDNA molecules to be counted accurately. Specific primers in the conserved constant-segment region were used to synthesize first-strand cDNA for the TCR alpha and beta chains. To control for contamination, every cDNA library carried two barcodes: a SMART-Mk sample barcode plus Illumina barcodes. Two successive PCR steps introduced TruSeq adapter sequences along with Illumina sample barcodes. The Illumina HiSeq platform was used with custom primers to sequence TCR alpha and beta cDNA libraries. The source study handled its data this way. Raw reads were processed with MiGEC to extract unique molecular identifiers, and MiXCR was used to determine CDR3 positions. Recombination models were inferred per individual with the repgenHMM and IGoR tools using an EM algorithm. Shared clonotypes were analyzed with the tcR package in R, and sharing was normalized by the product of cloneset sizes. To study raw recombination without the effects of thymic and clonal selection, out-of-frame nonproductive sequences were analyzed. The raw public data were reprocessed by TCRdb itself: fastp quality trimming at Q25, MiXCR clonotype calling, in-frame beta chains only. Rows merge per CDR3 protein into single entries with the most common DNA and genes. It is TCRdb's table, rather than the study itself, that gives the V and J calls and clone size. Recorded for this sample are 400,000 to 600,000 distinct CDR3 sequences; approximately 20% of them occurred a single time. In total, the top ten clones hold approximately 0.52% of the sample.

CDR1 and CDR2 were assigned from the germline V gene as MGHDK and SYGVNS. From the cysteine through the phenylalanine, the CDR3 covers 16 amino acids. Just CDR3 DNA is preserved here, 48 bases in frame from base 1. Trimming takes 1 base from V and 5 bases from J, and the germline ends sit 16 bases apart. The sample comes from a study of identical twins (dated by TCRdb to about 2016). With regard to the full study: TCR alpha and beta repertoires from monozygotic twins, unrelated adults of various ages and cord blood were deep-sequenced to test whether fetal clonotypes persist. To rule out contamination, the twin experiments were replicated at different times with different library preparation protocols. Results and caveats for the whole study, not just this receptor: Abundant cord blood beta clonotypes carried fewer insertions; young adult naive repertoires showed a weaker similar trend, while memory repertoires showed none. Invariant T cells such as MAIT and iNKT could partly confound zero-insertion analyses, although diverse VJ usage argued against such confounding for most clonotypes. In beta out-of-frame sequences, excess twin sharing was weaker, because having fewer shared sequences lowered the signal-to-noise ratio. Out-of-frame TCR alpha sequences shared between twins showed an excess of low generation-probability sequences compared with coincidental sharing between unrelated individuals. Because the same donors could not be followed over many years, the conclusions relied on cross-sectional statistical analysis. Out-of-frame TCR alpha sharing in monozygotic twins was systematically underestimated by recombination models, whereas sharing between unrelated individuals was in agreement with the recombination models.

Every donor in the study was a healthy Caucasian. The twin cohort comprised three pairs of female monozygotic twins, all aged about 18 to 30 years. CD4+ and CD8+ T cell populations were isolated with positive isolation kits from Invitrogen. This sample also belongs to another study, concerning yellow fever vaccine responses in identical twins. The second investigation adds: The authors reported that the T cell response to vaccination in identical twins appeared partly convergent and partly personalized. The study precisely tracked vaccine-responding T cell clones in identical twins.

The sequence joins TRBV25-1 to TRBJ2-3; the best D guess is TRBD2, with 7 bases matching. The sample comprised CD4+ T cells sorted from blood. This clonotype was sampled from a woman between 18 and 29 years old in good health. The encoded CDR3 is CASSESVRGARDTQYF. The DNA reads TGTGCCAGCAGTGAATCTGTTCGGGGGGCTCGAGATACGCAGTATTTT.